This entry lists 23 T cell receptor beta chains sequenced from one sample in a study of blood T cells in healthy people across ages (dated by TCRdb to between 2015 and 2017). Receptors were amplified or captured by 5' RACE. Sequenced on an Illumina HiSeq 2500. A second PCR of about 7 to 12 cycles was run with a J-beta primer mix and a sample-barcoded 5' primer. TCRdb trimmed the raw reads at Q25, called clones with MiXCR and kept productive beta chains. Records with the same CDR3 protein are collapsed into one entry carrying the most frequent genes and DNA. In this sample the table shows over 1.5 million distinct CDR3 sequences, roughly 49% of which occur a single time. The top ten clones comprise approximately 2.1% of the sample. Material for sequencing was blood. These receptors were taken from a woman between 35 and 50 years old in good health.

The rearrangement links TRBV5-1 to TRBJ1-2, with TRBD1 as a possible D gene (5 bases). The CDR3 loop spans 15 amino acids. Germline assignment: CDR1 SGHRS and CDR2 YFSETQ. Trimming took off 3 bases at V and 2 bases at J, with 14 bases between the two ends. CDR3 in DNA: TGCGCCAGCAGCTCCCGGGTCCGGGACAACTATGGCTACACCTTC. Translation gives CASSSRVRDNYGYTF.

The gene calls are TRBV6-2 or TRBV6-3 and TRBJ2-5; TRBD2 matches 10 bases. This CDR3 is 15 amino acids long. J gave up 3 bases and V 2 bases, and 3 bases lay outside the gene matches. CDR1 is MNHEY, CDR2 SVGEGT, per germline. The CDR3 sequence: CASSYITSGEETQYF. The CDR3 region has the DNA TGTGCCAGCAGTTACATAACTAGCGGGGAAGAGACCCAGTACTTC.

The CDR3 is CSAGLAVQNIQYF. CDR3 in DNA: TGCAGTGCGGGACTAGCTGTCCAAAACATTCAGTACTTC. J is TRBJ2-4 and V is TRBV20-1; TRBD2 matches 9 bases. Per germline, CDR1 DFQATT and CDR2 SNEGSKA (reference sequence). After removal of 6 bases from V and 5 bases from J, the junction contained 5 bases not matched to a gene. This CDR3 contains 13 residues.

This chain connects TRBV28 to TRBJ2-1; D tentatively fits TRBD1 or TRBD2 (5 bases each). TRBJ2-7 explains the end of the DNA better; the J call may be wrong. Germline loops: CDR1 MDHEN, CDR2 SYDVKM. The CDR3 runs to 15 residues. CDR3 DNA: TGTGCCAGCAGTGTACCTGTGGGACGGCTCTACGAGCAGTACTTC. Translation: CASSVPVGRLYEQYF.

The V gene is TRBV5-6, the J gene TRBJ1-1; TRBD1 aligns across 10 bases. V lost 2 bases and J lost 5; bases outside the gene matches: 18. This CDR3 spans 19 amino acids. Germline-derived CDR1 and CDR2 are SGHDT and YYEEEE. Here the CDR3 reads CASSLFDLTGGASGTEAFF. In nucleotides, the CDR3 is TGTGCCAGCAGCTTATTCGACTTGACAGGGGGCGCATCAGGAACTGAAGCTTTCTTT.

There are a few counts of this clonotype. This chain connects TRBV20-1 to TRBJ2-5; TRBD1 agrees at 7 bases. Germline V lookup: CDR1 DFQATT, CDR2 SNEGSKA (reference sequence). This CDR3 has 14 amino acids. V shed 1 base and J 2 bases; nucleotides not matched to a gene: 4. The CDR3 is CSARADRYQETQYF. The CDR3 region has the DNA TGCAGTGCTAGAGCGGACAGGTATCAAGAGACCCAGTACTTC.

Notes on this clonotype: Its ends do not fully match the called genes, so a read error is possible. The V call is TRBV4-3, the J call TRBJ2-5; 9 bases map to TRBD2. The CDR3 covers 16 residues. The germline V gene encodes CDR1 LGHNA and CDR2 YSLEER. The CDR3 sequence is CTSSQVAGGPWETQYF. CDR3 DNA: TGCACCAGCAGCCAAGTGGCGGGGGGGCCTTGGGAGACCCAGTACTTC.

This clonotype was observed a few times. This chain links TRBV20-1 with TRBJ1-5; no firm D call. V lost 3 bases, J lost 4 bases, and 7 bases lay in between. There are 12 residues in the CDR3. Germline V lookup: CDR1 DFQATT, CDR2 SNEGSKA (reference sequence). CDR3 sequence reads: CSASRVNQPQHF. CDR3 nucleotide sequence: TGCAGTGCTAGTCGAGTTAATCAGCCCCAGCATTTT.

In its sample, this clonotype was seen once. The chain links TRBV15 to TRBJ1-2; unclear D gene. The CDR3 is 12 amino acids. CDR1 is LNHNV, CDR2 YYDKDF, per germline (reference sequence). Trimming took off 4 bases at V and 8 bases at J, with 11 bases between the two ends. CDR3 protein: CATSTRADGYTF. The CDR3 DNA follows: TGTGCCACCAGCACAAGGGCTGACGGCTACACCTTC.

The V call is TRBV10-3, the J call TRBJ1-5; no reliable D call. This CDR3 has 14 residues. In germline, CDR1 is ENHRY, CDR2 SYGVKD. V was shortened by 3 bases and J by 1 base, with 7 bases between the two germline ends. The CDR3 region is CAISEMTSNQPQHF. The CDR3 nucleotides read TGTGCCATCAGTGAAATGACCAGCAATCAGCCCCAGCATTTT.

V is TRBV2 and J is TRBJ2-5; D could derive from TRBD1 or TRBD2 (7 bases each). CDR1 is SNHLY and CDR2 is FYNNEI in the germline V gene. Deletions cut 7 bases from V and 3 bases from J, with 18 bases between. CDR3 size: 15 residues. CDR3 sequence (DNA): TGTGCCAGCACCTGGGCACAGGGGAGGGAAGAGACCCAGTACTTC. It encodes CASTWAQGREETQYF.

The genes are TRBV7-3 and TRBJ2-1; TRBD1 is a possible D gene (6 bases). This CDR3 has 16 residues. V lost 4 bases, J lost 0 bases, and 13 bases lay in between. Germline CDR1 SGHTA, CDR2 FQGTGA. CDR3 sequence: CASSSYRVSSYNEQFF. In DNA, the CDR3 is TGTGCCAGCAGCTCTTACAGGGTTAGCTCCTACAATGAGCAGTTCTTC.

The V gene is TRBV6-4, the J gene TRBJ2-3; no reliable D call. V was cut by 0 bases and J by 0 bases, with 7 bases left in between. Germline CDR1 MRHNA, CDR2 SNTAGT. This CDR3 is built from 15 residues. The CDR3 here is CASSDSVGSTDTQYF. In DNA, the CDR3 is TGTGCCAGCAGTGACTCTGTCGGGAGCACAGATACGCAGTATTTT.

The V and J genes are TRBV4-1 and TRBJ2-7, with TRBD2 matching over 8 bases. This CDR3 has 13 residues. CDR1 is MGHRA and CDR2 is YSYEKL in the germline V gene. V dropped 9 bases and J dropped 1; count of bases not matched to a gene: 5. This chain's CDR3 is CASAVAGSYEQYF. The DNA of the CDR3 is TGCGCCAGTGCTGTAGCGGGGTCCTACGAGCAGTACTTC.

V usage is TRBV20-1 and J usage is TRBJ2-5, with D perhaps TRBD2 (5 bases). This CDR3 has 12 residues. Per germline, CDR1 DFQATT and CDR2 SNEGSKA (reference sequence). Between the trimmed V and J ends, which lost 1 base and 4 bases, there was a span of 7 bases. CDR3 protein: CSARVSVETQYF. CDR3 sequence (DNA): TGCAGTGCTAGAGTTAGCGTAGAGACCCAGTACTTC.

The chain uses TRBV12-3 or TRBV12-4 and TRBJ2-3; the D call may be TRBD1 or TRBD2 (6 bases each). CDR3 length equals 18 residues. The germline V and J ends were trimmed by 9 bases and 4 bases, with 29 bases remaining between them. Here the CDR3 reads CASSPHPGGRREADTQYF. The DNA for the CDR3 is TGTGCCAGTAGTCCCCATCCCGGGGGCCGAAGAGAGGCAGATACGCAGTATTTT.

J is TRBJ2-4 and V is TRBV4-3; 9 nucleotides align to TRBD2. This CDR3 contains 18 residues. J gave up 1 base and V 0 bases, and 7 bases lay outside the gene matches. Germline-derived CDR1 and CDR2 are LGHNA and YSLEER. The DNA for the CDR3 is TGCGCCAGCAGCCAAGATTGGTCCAGCGGGGGGGCCAAAAACATTCAGTACTTC. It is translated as CASSQDWSSGGAKNIQYF.

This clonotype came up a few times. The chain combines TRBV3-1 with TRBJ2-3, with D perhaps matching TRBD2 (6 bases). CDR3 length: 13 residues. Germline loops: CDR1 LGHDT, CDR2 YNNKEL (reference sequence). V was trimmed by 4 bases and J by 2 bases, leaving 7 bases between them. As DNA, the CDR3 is TGTGCCAGCAGCCGACTAGTCACAGATACGCAGTATTTT. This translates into CASSRLVTDTQYF.

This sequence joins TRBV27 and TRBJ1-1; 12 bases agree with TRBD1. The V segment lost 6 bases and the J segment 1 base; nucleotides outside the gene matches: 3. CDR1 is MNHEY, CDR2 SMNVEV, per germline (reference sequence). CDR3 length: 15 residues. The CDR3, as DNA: TGTGCCAGCAGACGGGGACAGGGGGCGAACACTGAAGCTTTCTTT. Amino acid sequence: CASRRGQGANTEAFF.

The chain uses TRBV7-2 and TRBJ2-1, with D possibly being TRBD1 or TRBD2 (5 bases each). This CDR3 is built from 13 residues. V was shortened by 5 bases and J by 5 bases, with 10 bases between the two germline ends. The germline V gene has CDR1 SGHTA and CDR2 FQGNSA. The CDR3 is CASSGDPNNEQFF. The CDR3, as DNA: TGTGCCAGCAGCGGGGACCCGAACAATGAGCAGTTCTTC.

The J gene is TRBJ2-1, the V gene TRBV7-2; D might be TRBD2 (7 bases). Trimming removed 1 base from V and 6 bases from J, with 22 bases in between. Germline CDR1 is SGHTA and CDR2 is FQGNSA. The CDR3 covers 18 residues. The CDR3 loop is CASSLVHGGRGGLNEQFF. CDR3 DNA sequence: TGTGCCAGCAGCTTAGTCCACGGAGGGAGGGGGGGCCTCAATGAGCAGTTCTTC. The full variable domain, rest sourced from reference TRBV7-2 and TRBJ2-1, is GAGVSQSPSNKVTEKGKDVELRCDPISGHTALYWYRQSLGQGLEFLIYFQGNSAPDKSGLPSDRFSAERTGGSVSTLTIQRTQQEDSAVYLCASSLVHGGRGGLNEQFFGPGTRLTVL.

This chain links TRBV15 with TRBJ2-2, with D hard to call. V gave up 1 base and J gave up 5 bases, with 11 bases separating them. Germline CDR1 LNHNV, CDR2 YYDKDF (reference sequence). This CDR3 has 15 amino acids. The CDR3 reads CATSRGGSTTGELFF. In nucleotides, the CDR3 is TGTGCCACCAGCAGAGGAGGCAGTACGACCGGGGAGCTGTTTTTT.

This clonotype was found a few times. The DNA of the CDR3 is TGTGCCAGCAGCTCAGGGGCTAGCGGCTACAATGAGCAGTTCTTC. This encodes CASSSGASGYNEQFF. The rearrangement links TRBV7-9 to TRBJ2-1; TRBD2 is a possible D gene (7 bases). Germline lookup yields CDR1 SEHNR and CDR2 FQNEAQ (reference sequence). The CDR3 totals 15 residues. V was trimmed by 4 bases and J by 3 bases, leaving 13 bases between them.